The 6 T cell receptor beta chains below were found in one sample sequenced in a study of sequential checkpoint blockade in melanoma. Treatment specified: randomized to nivolumab then ipilimumab (arm A) or the reverse (arm B). Profiling relied on immunoSEQ multiplex PCR, and the TCRdb table lists in-frame clones only, not all of them. The table has roughly 9,200 clones, roughly 25% seen once. Specimen: tumor tissue (inferred from file names), collected from a patient given nivolumab and ipilimumab in sequence. Receptor source: a human donor with melanoma.

This clone is medium-sized in the sample. V is TRBV28 and J is TRBJ1-2; no firm D call. Trimming took 6 bases from V and 4 from J, leaving 9 bases between them. The germline V gene has CDR1 MDHEN and CDR2 SYDVKM. CDR3 length: 12 residues. The CDR3 sequence is CASSLSFYGYTF. The DNA of the CDR3 is TGTGCCAGCAGCCTATCTTTCTATGGCTACACCTTC.

The chain joins TRBV19 to TRBJ2-3, with TRBD1 matching over 9 bases. V was clipped by 5 bases and J by 2 bases; unmatched bases: 5. This CDR3 comprises 15 residues. Looked up from germline, CDR1 is LNHDA and CDR2 is SQIVND (reference sequence). The CDR3 DNA is TGTGCCAGTAGTTTCGGACAGGGGTACACAGATACGCAGTATTTT. Translating gives CASSFGQGYTDTQYF.

The rearrangement links TRBV11-3 to TRBJ1-4, with D unresolved. The germline CDR1 and CDR2 sequences are SGHNT and YENEEA. V was pared by 3 bases and J by 3 bases, with 14 bases between. The CDR3 contains 16 residues. The CDR3, as DNA: TGTGCCAGCAGCTTTGAGTCGTATGCGGCTAATGAAAAACTGTTTTTT. Translating gives CASSFESYAANEKLFF.

This clone was picked up a small number of times. J is TRBJ1-5 and V is TRBV19; TRBD1 is a possible D gene (6 bases). Looked up from germline, CDR1 is LNHDA and CDR2 is SQIVND (reference sequence). The CDR3 contains 15 residues. Trimming removed 0 bases from V and 4 bases from J, with 10 bases in between. This chain's CDR3 is CASSIEGQANQPQHF. The CDR3 DNA sequence: TGTGCCAGTAGTATAGAGGGACAAGCAAATCAGCCCCAGCATTTT.

V and J are TRBV30 and TRBJ1-6; 7 nucleotides agree with TRBD1. The length of the CDR3 is 16 residues. Germline lookup yields CDR1 GTSNPN and CDR2 SVGIG (reference sequence). J gave up 8 bases and V 2 bases, and 12 bases lay outside the gene matches. CDR3 DNA sequence: TGTGCCTGGAGTAGAGGGCTAACAGGGGCCCATTCACCCCTCCACTTT. This codes for CAWSRGLTGAHSPLHF.

The rearrangement uses TRBV5-1 and TRBJ2-2; 10 bases map to TRBD2. Germline-derived CDR1 and CDR2 are SGHRS and YFSETQ. V shed 2 bases, J shed 5 bases, and the junction held 3 bases outside the gene matches. The CDR3 runs 15 residues. CDR3 nucleotides: TGCGCCAGCAGCTTTCCTAGCGGGGGAACCGGGGAGCTGTTTTTT. It is translated as CASSFPSGGTGELFF.